The T cell receptor (beta chain) described here comes from a study of cytomegalovirus exposure and HLA in healthy donors listed by TCRdb under 2017. A note on the overall study: According to an earlier analysis of a few hundred of the donors, roughly 180 million T cells yielded over 100 million unique TCR beta sequences and around 280 Gb of sequence data. Donor age, sex, ethnicity and CMV serostatus were compiled alongside the repertoire data. Typing coverage varied by locus: roughly 629-640 donors for A, B, C, DRB1 and DQB1; more than 500 for DQA1; some 610 for DPA1; approximately 450 for DPB1. About 300 gigabases of sequencing data and roughly 90 million unique TCR sequences were included in an early release covering 500 to 750 HLA-typed donors. An earlier analysis of around 580 of the donors used high-throughput TCR beta sequencing to judge whether each TCR beta V gene segment behaved as functional or pseudogenic. The aim of the study was to test whether cataloging public T cell receptors could identify signatures of past pathogen exposure. Of the approximately 400 genotyped donors, 81% were placed in the genetic ancestry cluster associated with self-reported Caucasian donors. To study patterns of TCR occurrence, a later analysis re-analyzed previously published TCR beta repertoires from several hundred donors and added high-resolution HLA genotyping. Using immunosequencing, the study profiled T cell repertoires from around 670 subjects and related those repertoires to cytomegalovirus serostatus. To predict cytomegalovirus infection status, the study combined high-throughput TCR immunosequencing, statistical association of individual TCRs with disease status, and machine learning. In a later genetic analysis, genome-wide SNP genotypes for about three fifths of the roughly 670 donors were used, and that subset was treated as a discovery cohort. Rather than drawing on any new phenotypic data, the later analysis identified candidate immune exposures from TCR beta sequences and the way those sequences occurred across donors. Across around 400 genotyped donors of the cohort, an average of about 240,000 unique TCR beta nucleotide sequences per donor were sequenced, and 15% to 20% of those sequences were non-productive. Every repertoire in the discovery cohort had been generated on one and the same sequencing platform. Along with the approximately 700-subject first cohort, a separate validation cohort of about 110 different subjects was used. Roughly five DR-DQ haplotypes were handled as single units for association and clustering, since linkage in the cohort was strong. HLA typing covered class I and class II loci at four-digit resolution.

Library method: the immunoSEQ multiplex PCR assay. The multiplex PCR relied on a mix of 60 forward primers for TCR Vbeta segments and 13 reverse primers for TCR Jbeta segments. The CDR3 region of rearranged TCR beta genes was amplified from genomic DNA by a multiplex PCR assay. The Illumina HiSeq System was used to sequence the amplified TCR beta libraries as 87-base-pair reads. From the authors' description of their analysis: Across the roughly 670 repertoires, a later analysis counted roughly 84 million unique TCR beta chains, around 10 million of which were shared by at least two donors. A nearest-neighbor algorithm error-corrected the raw reads and collapsed the reads into unique sequences, merging closely related sequences to remove PCR and sequencing errors. V, D and J gene segments were assigned by aligning CDR3 sequences to IMGT reference sequences. Each retained sequence needed at least a six-nucleotide match to both a V gene segment and a J gene segment. A rearrangement was called productive if the CDR3 had no stop codons and remained in frame with V and J, and every other rearrangement was called non-productive. Following IMGT convention, CDR3 was defined as the stretch from the second conserved V-encoded cysteine to the conserved J-encoded phenylalanine. The earlier analysis of a few hundred of the donors excluded sequences that lacked an unambiguous match to a single V gene segment. In an earlier analysis of a few hundred of the donors, V segments were called functional above 56.7% productive rearrangements and were called segregating when the between-donor standard deviation exceeded 5%. A statistical classification framework was built to diagnose cytomegalovirus status from the catalog of TCR beta chain sequences. In a later analysis, TCR nucleotide sequences were compared against IMGT/GENE-DB human TR gene sequences so that V and J genes could be assigned. Using the TCRdist pipeline, a later analysis assigned CDR3 sequences along with most-parsimonious VDJ recombination scenarios. A later analysis defined each TCR beta chain by its CDR3 amino acid sequence plus V-gene family, and excluded reads lacking a unique V-gene family. To address suspected cross-contamination and a sequencing artifact, a later analysis removed over 500 highly shared, low-generation-probability nucleotide sequences. In a later analysis, a clonal expansion index for each public chain was calculated from normalized within-repertoire ranks of inferred template counts. In a later analysis, generation probabilities were computed using a VDJ recombination model fitted to out-of-frame rearrangements, and the results were checked against IGoR. In a later analysis, TCR-TCR, TCR-HLA and TCR-CMV co-occurrence was scored with hypergeometric tests, and a repertoire-size bias correction was applied to TCR pairs. A later analysis estimated false discovery rates by permuting HLA or CMV assignments 20 times. In a later analysis, co-occurring TCRs were grouped with DBSCAN, and TCRdist sequence similarity was added when clustering was performed within HLA-allele-positive subsets. Co-occurrence clustering excluded repertoires with fewer than 30,000 or more than 120,000 public chains, plus five with anomalous nucleotide sharing. As stored in TCRdb, this immuneACCESS dataset retains in-frame rearrangements with V and J assigned. A fraction of the clones does not appear; measured against another copy, unresolved V genes explain less than half of the discrepancy, and the remainder lacks a known reason. V and J calls and clone size come straight from that table; D and trimming were deduced from the DNA. Present in this sample are some 170,000 clones, 60% to 80% of which were seen just once. Almost 6.5% of the sample lies in the top ten.

Notes on this clone: What this receptor recognizes is not known. No base quality values were provided; no much bigger clone lies one nucleotide off.

The cohort was made up of 500 to 800 healthy bone marrow donors. Cohort members were all nominally healthy when sampled, although unrecorded immune exposures were likely present. The donor was CMV seropositive and was included in the group of almost 300 seropositive cohort members. A peripheral blood sample was collected from each donor, and TCR beta sequencing was performed on peripheral blood mononuclear cells. Genomic DNA extraction from the blood cell samples was performed with the Qiagen DNeasy Blood Extraction Kit. Study-wide findings and limitations: In vitro tests confirmed that a few of the cytomegalovirus-associated TCR beta chains recognize cytomegalovirus antigens. CMV serostatus was the only immune exposure information available for the cohort. In a later genetic analysis, a missense DCLRE1C variant was associated with V-gene and J-gene trimming of TCR beta chains, and the association was replicated in an independent cohort. Because counts were too low, about 18 rarely observed V segments, including chromosome 9 orphons, were excluded from the earlier analysis of roughly 580 of the donors. Across donors, most TCR sequences were observed very rarely, whereas some public TCRs were present in many individuals. The study listed approximately 150 TCR beta chains as associated with cytomegalovirus. The authors suggested that the approach could potentially be generalized to other disease states and immunological phenotypes. Linkage disequilibrium might explain the correlated functional status among segregating V segments, but an unknown experimental factor could not be excluded. Broadly in line with IMGT annotations, most TCR beta V segments showed up in productive rearrangements about 87% or about 30% of the time in an earlier analysis of approximately 640 of the donors. According to a later analysis, parvovirus B19, influenza, CMV and Epstein-Barr virus appeared linked to several top co-occurrence clusters. When HLA alleles, especially DR and DQ, strongly co-occurred, attributing TCR associations to individual alleles was difficult. The classifier was reported to diagnose cytomegalovirus status with high specificity and sensitivity in both the original cohort and the validation cohort. Because HLA typing was missing for some donors at each locus, association tests included only the typed subset. Compared with the approximately 670-donor mean, donors in an Asian-associated ancestry cluster had fewer N-insertions in productive TCRs, according to a later genetic analysis. A further reported finding was that TCR beta sequences accurately predicted the HLA-A and HLA-B alleles for most subjects in the first cohort. This cohort had only TCR beta chains sequenced, and the lack of alpha or paired-chain data limited which features could be detected. Sequencing depth was assumed to be roughly uniform across donors in the presence/absence analyses, though that assumption may not hold. At a false discovery rate of 0.05, a later analysis linked around 17,000 TCR beta sequences to specific HLA alleles. A later analysis found that most CMV-associated TCR beta chains appeared HLA-restricted, with HLA associations seemingly driven largely by CMV exposure. A group of highly shared sequence variants was considered likely to be a technical artifact of the sequencing pipeline. In a later analysis, the rate of TCR association differed among HLA loci, with DRB1 alleles having the most associated TCRs and HLA-C alleles having the fewest. In a later analysis, HLA-associated TCR beta chains showed more clonal expansion and lower generation probabilities than non-associated chains that were equally common. Some IMGT-functional V segments, including TRBV6-2 and TRBV6-3, could not be distinguished by the 87-base-pair reads and were therefore excluded.

The cysteine opens and the phenylalanine closes a CDR3 of 15 amino acids. The only DNA kept is the CDR3, 45 bases in frame from the first base. Relative to germline, V is missing 6 bases and J is missing 1 base, with 6 bases of the junction outside any gene match. From the germline V gene (reference sequence), CDR1 is LNHDA and CDR2 is SQIVND. The specimen sequenced was PBMCs. This clonotype was obtained from a man in his forties or fifties in good health and CMV-seropositive. This chain is built from TRBV19 and TRBJ2-7; the central 10 bases match TRBD1. Here is the DNA: TGTGCCAGTAGCGCTGGGACAGGGGCGTCCTACGAGCAGTACTTC. The resulting protein is CASSAGTGASYEQYF.